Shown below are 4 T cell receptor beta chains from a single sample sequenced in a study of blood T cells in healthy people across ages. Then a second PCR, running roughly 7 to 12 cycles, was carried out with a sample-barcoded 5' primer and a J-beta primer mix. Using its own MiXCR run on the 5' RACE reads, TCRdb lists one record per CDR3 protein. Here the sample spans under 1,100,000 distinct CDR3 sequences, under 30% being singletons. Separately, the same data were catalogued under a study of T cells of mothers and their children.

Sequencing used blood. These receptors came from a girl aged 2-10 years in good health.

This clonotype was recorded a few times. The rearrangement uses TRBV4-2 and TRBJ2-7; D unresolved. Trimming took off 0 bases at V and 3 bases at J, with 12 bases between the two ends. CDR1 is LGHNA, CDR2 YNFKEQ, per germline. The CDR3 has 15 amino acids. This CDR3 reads CASSQDVRSNYEQYF. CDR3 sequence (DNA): TGTGCCAGCAGCCAAGATGTGCGGTCTAACTACGAGCAGTACTTC.

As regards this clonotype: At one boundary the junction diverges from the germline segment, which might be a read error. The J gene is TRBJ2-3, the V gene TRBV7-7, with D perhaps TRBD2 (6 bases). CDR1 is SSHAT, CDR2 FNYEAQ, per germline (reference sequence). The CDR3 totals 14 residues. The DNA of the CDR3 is TGTGCTAGCAGCCCTTGGGGAGGCAGAGATACGCAGTATTTT. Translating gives CASSPWGGRDTQYF.

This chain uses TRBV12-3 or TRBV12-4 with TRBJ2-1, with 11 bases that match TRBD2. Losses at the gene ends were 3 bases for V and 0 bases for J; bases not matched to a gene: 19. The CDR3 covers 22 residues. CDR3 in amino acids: CASSLEYWWGLAETSSYNEQFF. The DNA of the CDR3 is TGTGCCAGCAGTTTGGAGTATTGGTGGGGACTAGCGGAGACGAGCTCCTACAATGAGCAGTTCTTC.

The CDR3 nucleotides are TGTGCCAGCAGTTTATTTGGGCTAGCGGGAGCCGAGAATGAGCAGTTCTTC. It codes for CASSLFGLAGAENEQFF. The V gene is TRBV28, the J gene TRBJ2-5, with 10 positions matching TRBD2. Gene TRBJ2-1 matches the end of the DNA better, so the J call may be wrong. Germline V gene sequence: CDR1 MDHEN, CDR2 SYDVKM. This CDR3 is built from 17 residues.